This T cell receptor beta chain was recorded in a study of cytomegalovirus exposure and HLA in healthy donors. Broader study findings: Accounts indicate the classifier identified cytomegalovirus status with strong specificity and sensitivity. Earlier findings revealed that most TCR beta V segments proved productive either about 87% or about 30% of the time.

Use of 60 Vbeta and 13 Jbeta primers characterized the PCR. Sequencing was performed with immunoSEQ multiplex PCR; in TCRdb, only in-frame clones are kept and a portion is missing. The sample carries about 140,000 clones, around three fifths recorded once. Germline V gene lookup returns CDR1 SGHKS and CDR2 YYEKEE (reference sequence). Trimming took off 3 bases at V and 7 bases at J, with 23 bases between the two ends. The CDR3 has 18 amino acids. This clone was counted once. Antigen specificity is unknown. This sequence was found in a male donor in good health and CMV-seronegative. Specimen: PBMCs. The chain employs TRBV5-5 and TRBJ1-6, with D possibly TRBD1 on 6 matching bases. In DNA form, the CDR3 reads TGTGCCAGCAGCTCGCGGCCCGGGACAATTTTTCAGAATTCACCCCTCCACTTT. It specifies CASSSRPGTIFQNSPLHF.